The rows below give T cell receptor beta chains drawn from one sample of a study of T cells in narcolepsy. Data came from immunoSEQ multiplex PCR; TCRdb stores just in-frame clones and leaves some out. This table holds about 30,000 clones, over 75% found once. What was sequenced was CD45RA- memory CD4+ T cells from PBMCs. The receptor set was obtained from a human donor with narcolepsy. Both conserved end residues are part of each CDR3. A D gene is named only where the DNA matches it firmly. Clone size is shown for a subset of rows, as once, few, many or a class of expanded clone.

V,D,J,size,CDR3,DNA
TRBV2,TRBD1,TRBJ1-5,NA,CASTWDRAYQPQHF,TGTGCCAGCACTTGGGACAGGGCGTATCAGCCCCAGCATTTT
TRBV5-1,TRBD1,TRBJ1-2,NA,CASSFGDRGRNYGYTF,TGCGCCAGCAGCTTTGGGGACAGGGGGCGTAACTATGGCTACACCTTC
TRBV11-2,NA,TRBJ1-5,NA,CASSSRVGNQPQHF,TGTGCCAGCAGCTCCAGGGTGGGAAATCAGCCCCAGCATTTT
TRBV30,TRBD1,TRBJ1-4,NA,CACQGDSTNEKLFF,TGTGCCTGTCAGGGGGATTCTACTAATGAAAAACTGTTTTTT
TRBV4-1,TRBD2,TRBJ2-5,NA,CASSPGTSGEETQYF,TGCGCCAGCAGCCCCGGGACTAGCGGAGAAGAGACCCAGTACTTC
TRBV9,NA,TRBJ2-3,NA,CASSVGGGGTDTQYF,TGTGCCAGCAGCGTAGGCGGAGGAGGGACAGATACGCAGTATTTT
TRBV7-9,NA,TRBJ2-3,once,CASSQRLGGVDGTDTQYF,TGTGCCAGCAGCCAACGCCTGGGTGGGGTAGACGGCACAGATACGCAGTATTTT
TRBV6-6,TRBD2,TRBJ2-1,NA,CASSYRLAGRDEQFF,TGTGCCAGCAGTTACCGCCTAGCGGGACGCGATGAGCAGTTCTTC
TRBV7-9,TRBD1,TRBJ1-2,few,CASSYGMNRGRVYGYTF,TGTGCCAGCAGCTACGGAATGAACAGGGGGCGGGTCTATGGCTACACCTTC
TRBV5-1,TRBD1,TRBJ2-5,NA,CASSGGTGGYQETQYF,TGCGCCAGCAGCGGAGGGACAGGGGGATACCAAGAGACCCAGTACTTC
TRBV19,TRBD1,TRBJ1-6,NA,CASSGLRGQGSPLHF,TGTGCCAGTAGTGGTTTGAGGGGGCAGGGTTCACCCCTCCACTTT